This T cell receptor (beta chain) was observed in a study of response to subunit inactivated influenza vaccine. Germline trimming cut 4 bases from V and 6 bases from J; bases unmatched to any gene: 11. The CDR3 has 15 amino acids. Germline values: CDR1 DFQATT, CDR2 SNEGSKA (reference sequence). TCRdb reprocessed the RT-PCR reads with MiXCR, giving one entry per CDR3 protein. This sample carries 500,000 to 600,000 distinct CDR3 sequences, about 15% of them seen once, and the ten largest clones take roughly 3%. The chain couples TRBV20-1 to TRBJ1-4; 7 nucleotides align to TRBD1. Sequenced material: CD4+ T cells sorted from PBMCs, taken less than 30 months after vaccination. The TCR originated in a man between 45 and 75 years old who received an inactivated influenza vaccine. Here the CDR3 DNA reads TGCAGTGCTATTGACAGGGCAAGGGGGCATGAAAAACTGTTTTTT. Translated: CSAIDRARGHEKLFF.